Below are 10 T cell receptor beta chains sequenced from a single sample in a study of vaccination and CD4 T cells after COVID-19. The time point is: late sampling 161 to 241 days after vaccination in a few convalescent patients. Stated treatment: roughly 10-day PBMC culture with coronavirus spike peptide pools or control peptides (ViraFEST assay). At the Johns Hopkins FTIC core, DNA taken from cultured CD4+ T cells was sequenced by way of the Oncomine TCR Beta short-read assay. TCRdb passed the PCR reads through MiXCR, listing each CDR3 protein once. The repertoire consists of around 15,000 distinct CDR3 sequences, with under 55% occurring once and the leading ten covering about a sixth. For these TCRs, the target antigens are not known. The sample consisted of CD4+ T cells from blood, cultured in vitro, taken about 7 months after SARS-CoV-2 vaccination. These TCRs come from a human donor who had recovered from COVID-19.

CDR3 region: CASSLVVASPYGYTF. Written as DNA, the CDR3 is TGTGCCAGCAGCTTAGTGGTGGCAAGCCCCTATGGCTACACCTTC. This chain links TRBV7-2 with TRBJ1-2; D gene uncertain. The ends were cut back, 1 base at V and 4 bases at J, with 13 bases in the middle. The CDR3 is 15 amino acids. Germline V gene sequence: CDR1 SGHTA, CDR2 FQGNSA.

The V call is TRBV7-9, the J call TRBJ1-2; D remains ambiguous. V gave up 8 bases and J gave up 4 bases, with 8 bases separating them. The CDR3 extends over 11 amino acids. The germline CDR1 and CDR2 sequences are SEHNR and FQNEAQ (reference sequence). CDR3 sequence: CASGSVYGYTF. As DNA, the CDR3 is TGTGCCAGCGGGTCGGTCTATGGCTACACCTTC.

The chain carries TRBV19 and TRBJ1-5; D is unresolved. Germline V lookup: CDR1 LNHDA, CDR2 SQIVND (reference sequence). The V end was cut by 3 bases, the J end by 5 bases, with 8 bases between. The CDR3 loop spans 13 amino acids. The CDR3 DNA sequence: TGTGCCAGTAGTATTTATGGCGATCAGCCCCAGCATTTT. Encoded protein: CASSIYGDQPQHF.

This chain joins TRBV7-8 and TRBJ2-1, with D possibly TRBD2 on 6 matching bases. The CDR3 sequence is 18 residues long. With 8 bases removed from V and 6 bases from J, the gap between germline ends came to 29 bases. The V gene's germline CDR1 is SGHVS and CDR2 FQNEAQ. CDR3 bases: TGTGCCAGCGGTGTCTACAGAGGTCAATACCGGGGACTCAATGAGCAGTTCTTC. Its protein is CASGVYRGQYRGLNEQFF.

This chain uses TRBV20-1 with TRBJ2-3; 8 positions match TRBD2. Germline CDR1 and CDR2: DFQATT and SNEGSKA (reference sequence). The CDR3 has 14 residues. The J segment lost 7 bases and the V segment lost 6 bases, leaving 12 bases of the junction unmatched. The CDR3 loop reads CSAAVAGGDNTQYF. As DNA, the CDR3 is TGCAGTGCCGCGGTGGCGGGAGGAGACAATACGCAGTATTTT.

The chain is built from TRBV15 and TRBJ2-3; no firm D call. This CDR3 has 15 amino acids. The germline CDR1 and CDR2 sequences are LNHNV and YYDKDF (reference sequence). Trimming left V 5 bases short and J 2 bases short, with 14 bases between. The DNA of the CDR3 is TGTGCCACCAGCCTCAACCAAGTAGCCACAGATACGCAGTATTTT. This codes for CATSLNQVATDTQYF. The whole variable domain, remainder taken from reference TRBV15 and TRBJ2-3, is DAMVIQNPRYQVTQFGKPVTLSCSQTLNHNVMYWYQQKSSQAPKLLFHYYDKDFNNEADTPDNFQSRRPNTSFCFLDIRSPGLGDTAMYLCATSLNQVATDTQYFGPGTRLTVL.

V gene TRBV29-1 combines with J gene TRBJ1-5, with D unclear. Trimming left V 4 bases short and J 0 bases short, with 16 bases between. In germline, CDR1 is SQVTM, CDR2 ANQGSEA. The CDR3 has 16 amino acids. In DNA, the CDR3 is TGCAGCGTTGTCCCCAACGGTGCCGATAGCAATCAGCCCCAGCATTTT. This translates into CSVVPNGADSNQPQHF.

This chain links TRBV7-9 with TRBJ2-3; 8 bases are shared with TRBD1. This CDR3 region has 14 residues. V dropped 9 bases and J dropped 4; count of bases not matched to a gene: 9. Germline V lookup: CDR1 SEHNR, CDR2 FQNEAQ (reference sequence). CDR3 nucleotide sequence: TGTGCCAGTAACCAGGGGGCACCTGCAGATACGCAGTATTTT. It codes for CASNQGAPADTQYF.

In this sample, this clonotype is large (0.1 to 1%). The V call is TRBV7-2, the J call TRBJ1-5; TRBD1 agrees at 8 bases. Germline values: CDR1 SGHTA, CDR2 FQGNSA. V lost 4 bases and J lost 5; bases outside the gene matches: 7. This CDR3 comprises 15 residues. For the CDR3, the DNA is TGTGCCAGCAGCTCTATGACAGGGGTATATCAGCCCCAGCATTTT. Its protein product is CASSSMTGVYQPQHF.

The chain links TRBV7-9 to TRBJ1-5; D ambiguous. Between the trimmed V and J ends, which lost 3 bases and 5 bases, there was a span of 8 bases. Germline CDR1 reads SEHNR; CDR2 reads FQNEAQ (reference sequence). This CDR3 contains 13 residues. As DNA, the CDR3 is TGTGCCAGCAGCTTGGGATTATATCAGCCCCAGCATTTT. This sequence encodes CASSLGLYQPQHF.